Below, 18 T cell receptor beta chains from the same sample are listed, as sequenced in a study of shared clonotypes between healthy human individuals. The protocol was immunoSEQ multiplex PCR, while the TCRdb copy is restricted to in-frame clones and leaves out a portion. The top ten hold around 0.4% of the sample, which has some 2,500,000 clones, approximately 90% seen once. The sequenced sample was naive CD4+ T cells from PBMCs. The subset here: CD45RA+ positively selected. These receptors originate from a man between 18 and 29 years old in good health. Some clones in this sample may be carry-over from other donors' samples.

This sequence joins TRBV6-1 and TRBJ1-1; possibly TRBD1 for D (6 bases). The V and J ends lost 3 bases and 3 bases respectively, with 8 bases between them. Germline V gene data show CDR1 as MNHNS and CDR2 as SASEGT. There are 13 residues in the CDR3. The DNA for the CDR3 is TGTGCCAGCAGTGATACAGGGTACACTGAAGCTTTCTTT. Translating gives CASSDTGYTEAFF.

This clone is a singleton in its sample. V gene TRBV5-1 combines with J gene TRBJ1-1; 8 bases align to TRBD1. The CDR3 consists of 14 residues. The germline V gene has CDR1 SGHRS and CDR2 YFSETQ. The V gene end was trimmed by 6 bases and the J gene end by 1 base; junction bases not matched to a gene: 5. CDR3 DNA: TGCGCCAGCAACACCGGGACAGGGAACACTGAAGCTTTCTTT. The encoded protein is CASNTGTGNTEAFF. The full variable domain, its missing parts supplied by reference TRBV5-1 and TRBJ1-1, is KAGVTQTPRYLIKTRGQQVTLSCSPISGHRSVSWYQQTPGQGLQFLFEYFSETQRNKGNFPGRFSGRQFSNSRSEMNVSTLELGDSALYLCASNTGTGNTEAFFGQGTRLTVV.

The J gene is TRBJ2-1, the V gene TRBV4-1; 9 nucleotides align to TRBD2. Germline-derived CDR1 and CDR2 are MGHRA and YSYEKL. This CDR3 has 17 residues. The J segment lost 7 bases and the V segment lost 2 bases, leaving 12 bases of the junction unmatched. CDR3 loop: CASSQPLRGRGVNEQFF. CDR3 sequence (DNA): TGCGCCAGCAGCCAACCCCTCCGCGGGAGGGGTGTAAATGAGCAGTTCTTC.

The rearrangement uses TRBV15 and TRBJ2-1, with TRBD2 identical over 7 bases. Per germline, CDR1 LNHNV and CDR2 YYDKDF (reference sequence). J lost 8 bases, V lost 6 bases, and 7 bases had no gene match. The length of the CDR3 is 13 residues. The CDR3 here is CATRGPGGDEQFF. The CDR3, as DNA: TGTGCCACCAGGGGACCTGGGGGGGATGAGCAGTTCTTC. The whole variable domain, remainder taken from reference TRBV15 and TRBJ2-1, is DAMVIQNPRYQVTQFGKPVTLSCSQTLNHNVMYWYQQKSSQAPKLLFHYYDKDFNNEADTPDNFQSRRPNTSFCFLDIRSPGLGDTAMYLCATRGPGGDEQFFGPGTRLTVL.

The CDR3 region has the DNA TGTGCCAGCAGTTTGGGGGGCCACCTAGGCGAGCAGTACTTC. Its protein is CASSLGGHLGEQYF. This sequence joins TRBV28 and TRBJ2-7, with D perhaps TRBD1 or TRBD2 (6 bases each). There are 14 residues in the CDR3. Germline V lookup: CDR1 MDHEN, CDR2 SYDVKM. V was clipped by 3 bases and J by 6 bases, with 15 bases between them.

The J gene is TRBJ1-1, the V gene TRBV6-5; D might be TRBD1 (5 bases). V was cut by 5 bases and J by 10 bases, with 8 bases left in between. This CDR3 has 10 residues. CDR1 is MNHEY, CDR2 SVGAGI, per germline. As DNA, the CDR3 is TGTGCCAGCAGTCGGGGGACAGCTTTCTTT. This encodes CASSRGTAFF.

CDR3: CASSMVHTYEQYF. The DNA of the CDR3 is TGTGCCAGTAGTATGGTCCATACCTACGAGCAGTACTTC. V is TRBV19 and J is TRBJ2-7; D is unclear. V lost 3 bases and J 2 bases, leaving 8 bases between the germline ends. The V gene's germline CDR1 is LNHDA and CDR2 SQIVND (reference sequence). The length of the CDR3 is 13 residues.

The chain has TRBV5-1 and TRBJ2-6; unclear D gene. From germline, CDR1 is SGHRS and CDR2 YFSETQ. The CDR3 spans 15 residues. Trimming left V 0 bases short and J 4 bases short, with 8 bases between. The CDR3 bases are TGCGCCAGCAGCTTGGAAGGGCAAGGGGCCAACGTCCTGACTTTC. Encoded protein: CASSLEGQGANVLTF.

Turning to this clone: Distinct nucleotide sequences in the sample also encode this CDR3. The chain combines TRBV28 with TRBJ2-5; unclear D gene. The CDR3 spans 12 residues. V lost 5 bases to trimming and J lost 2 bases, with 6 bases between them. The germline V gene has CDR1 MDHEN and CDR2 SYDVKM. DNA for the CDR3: TGTGCCAGCAGTCTCCGGCAAGAGACCCAGTACTTC. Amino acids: CASSLRQETQYF.

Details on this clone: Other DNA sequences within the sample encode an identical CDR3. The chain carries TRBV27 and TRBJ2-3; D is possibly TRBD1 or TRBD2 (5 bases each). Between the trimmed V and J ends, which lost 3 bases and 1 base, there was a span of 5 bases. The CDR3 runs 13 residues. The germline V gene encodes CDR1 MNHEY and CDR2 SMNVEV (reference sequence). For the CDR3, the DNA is TGTGCCAGCAGTTTGGGGGGCACAGATACGCAGTATTTT. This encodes CASSLGGTDTQYF.

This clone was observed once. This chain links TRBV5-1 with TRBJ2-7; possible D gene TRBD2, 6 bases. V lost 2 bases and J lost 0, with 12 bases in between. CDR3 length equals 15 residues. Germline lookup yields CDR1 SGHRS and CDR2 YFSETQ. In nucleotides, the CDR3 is TGCGCCAGCAGCTTACAGGCGGGACTCTCCTACGAGCAGTACTTC. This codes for CASSLQAGLSYEQYF. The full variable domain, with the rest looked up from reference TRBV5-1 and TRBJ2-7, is KAGVTQTPRYLIKTRGQQVTLSCSPISGHRSVSWYQQTPGQGLQFLFEYFSETQRNKGNFPGRFSGRQFSNSRSEMNVSTLELGDSALYLCASSLQAGLSYEQYFGPGTRLTVT.

CDR3 bases: TGCGCCACCTCATACGGAGGCCGCTCTGGGGCCAACGTCCTGACTTTC. Amino acid sequence: CATSYGGRSGANVLTF. The chain carries TRBV5-1 and TRBJ2-6; possible D gene TRBD2, 5 bases. The CDR3 consists of 16 residues. The ends were cut back, 9 bases at V and 0 bases at J, with 16 bases in the middle. Per the germline V gene, CDR1 is SGHRS and CDR2 is YFSETQ.

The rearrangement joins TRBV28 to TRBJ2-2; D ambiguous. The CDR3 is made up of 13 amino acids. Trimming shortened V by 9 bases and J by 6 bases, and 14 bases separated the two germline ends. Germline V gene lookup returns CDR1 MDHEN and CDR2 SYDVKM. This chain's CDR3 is CASYYDGPGELFF. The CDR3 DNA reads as TGTGCCAGTTACTACGACGGGCCCGGGGAGCTGTTTTTT.

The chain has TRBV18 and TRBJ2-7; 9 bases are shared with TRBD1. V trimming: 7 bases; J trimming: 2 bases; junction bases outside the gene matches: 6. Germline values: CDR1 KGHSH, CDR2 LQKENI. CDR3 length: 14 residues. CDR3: CASFAGQGPYEQYF. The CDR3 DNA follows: TGTGCCAGCTTTGCGGGACAGGGTCCCTACGAGCAGTACTTC.

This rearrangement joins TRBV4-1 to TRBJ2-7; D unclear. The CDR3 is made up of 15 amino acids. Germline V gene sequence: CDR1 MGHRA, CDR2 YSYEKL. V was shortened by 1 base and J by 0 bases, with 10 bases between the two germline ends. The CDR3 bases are TGCGCCAGCAGCCAAGTAATGGCGAGCTCCTACGAGCAGTACTTC. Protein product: CASSQVMASSYEQYF.

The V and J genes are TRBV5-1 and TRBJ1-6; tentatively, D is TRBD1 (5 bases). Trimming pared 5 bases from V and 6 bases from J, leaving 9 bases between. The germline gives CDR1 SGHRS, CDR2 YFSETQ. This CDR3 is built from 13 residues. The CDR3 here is CASRAGINSPLHF. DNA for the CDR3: TGCGCCAGCAGGGCAGGGATTAATTCACCCCTCCACTTT.

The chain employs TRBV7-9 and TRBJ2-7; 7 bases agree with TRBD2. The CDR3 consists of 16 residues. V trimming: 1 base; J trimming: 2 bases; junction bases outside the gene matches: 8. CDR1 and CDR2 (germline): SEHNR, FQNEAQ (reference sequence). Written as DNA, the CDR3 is TGTGCCAGCAGCTTAGATCGGGCTAGCGGTGCCTACGAGCAGTACTTC. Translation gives CASSLDRASGAYEQYF.

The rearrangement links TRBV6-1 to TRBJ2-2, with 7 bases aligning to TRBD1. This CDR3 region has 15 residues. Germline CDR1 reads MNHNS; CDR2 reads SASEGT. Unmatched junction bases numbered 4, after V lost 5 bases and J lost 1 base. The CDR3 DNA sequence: TGTGCCAGCAGTAAAGGACAGGTGAACACCGGGGAGCTGTTTTTT. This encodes CASSKGQVNTGELFF.